These T cell receptor beta chains were read from a single sample in a study of blood T cell repertoires in COVID-19. Profiling relied on immunoSEQ multiplex PCR, and the TCRdb table lists in-frame clones only, not all of them. In the table there are 160,000 or so clones, roughly four fifths of which are singletons. Sequenced: peripheral blood. These receptors were taken from a human donor in a cohort sampled during active COVID-19. The CDR3 runs from the conserved cysteine through the conserved F or W.

cdr3_length: 13
v_call: TRBV25-1
cdr3_aa: CASSATEGTEAFF

cdr3_length: 16
v_call: TRBV2
cdr3_aa: CASSLTGAQVGNTIYF

cdr3_length: 16
v_call: TRBV5-6
cdr3_aa: CASSLGSGGINQPQHF

cdr3_length: 15
v_call: TRBV7-9
cdr3_aa: CASSRDRDPSGAQHF

cdr3_length: 19
v_call: TRBV5-8
cdr3_aa: CASSFNWDLLSSYNSPLHF

cdr3_length: 14
v_call: TRBV2
cdr3_aa: CASVSTGEDYGYTF

cdr3_length: 15
v_call: TRBV6-2/TRBV6-3
cdr3_aa: CASSRPGQGRNEQFF

cdr3_length: 13
v_call: TRBV12-3/TRBV12-4
cdr3_aa: CASSPRPPGGYTF

cdr3_length: 14
v_call: TRBV25-1
cdr3_aa: CASSAIGVGGEQYF

cdr3_length: 15
v_call: TRBV18
cdr3_aa: CASSPPLAAGAELFF

cdr3_length: 17
v_call: TRBV28
cdr3_aa: CASSNPSLAGGWNEQFF

cdr3_length: 15
v_call: TRBV5-4
cdr3_aa: CASSLVQGLSTEAFF

cdr3_length: 17
v_call: TRBV7-9
cdr3_aa: CASSLAGLAGRADTQYF

cdr3_length: 12
v_call: TRBV20-1
cdr3_aa: CSASFLEETQYF

cdr3_length: 15
v_call: TRBV6-2/TRBV6-3
cdr3_aa: CASNPEEKANYGYTF

cdr3_length: 14
v_call: TRBV28
cdr3_aa: CASSLAGRANVLTF

cdr3_length: 11
v_call: TRBV18
cdr3_aa: CASSPEGTQYF

cdr3_length: 16
v_call: TRBV6-5
cdr3_aa: CASSYIDRLANYGYTF

cdr3_length: 14
v_call: TRBV6-2/TRBV6-3
cdr3_aa: CASSYKGRGTEAFF

cdr3_length: 14
v_call: TRBV19
cdr3_aa: CASSNDRASYGYTF

cdr3_length: 15
v_call: TRBV5-1
cdr3_aa: CASSLTGTGLYEQYF

cdr3_length: 11
v_call: TRBV25-1
cdr3_aa: CASSVGDEQYF

cdr3_length: 15
v_call: TRBV6-5
cdr3_aa: CASSKNSLPGGEQFF

cdr3_length: 15
v_call: TRBV4-3
cdr3_aa: CASSQDLTGHQPQHF

cdr3_length: 11
v_call: TRBV2
cdr3_aa: CALRGGGELFF

cdr3_length: 12
v_call: TRBV7-9
cdr3_aa: CAGASGGNEQYF

cdr3_length: 15
v_call: TRBV7-2
cdr3_aa: CASSPGTGVGQPQHF

cdr3_length: 16
v_call: TRBV3-1/TRBV3-2
cdr3_aa: CASSHRLAGSRETQYF

cdr3_length: 15
v_call: TRBV5-4
cdr3_aa: CASSLRFAGAYGYTF

cdr3_length: 15
v_call: TRBV10-3
cdr3_aa: CAISGSGASTDTQYF

cdr3_length: 15
v_call: TRBV2
cdr3_aa: CASSDGTGGNQPQHF

cdr3_length: 19
v_call: TRBV6-2/TRBV6-3
cdr3_aa: CASSSSRQAGTSQMYEQYF

cdr3_length: 14
v_call: TRBV14
cdr3_aa: CASSLSGSVDEQFF

cdr3_length: 11
v_call: TRBV16
cdr3_aa: CASSPQLQQFF

cdr3_length: 13
v_call: TRBV2
cdr3_aa: CASSTDRNYGYTF

cdr3_length: 14
v_call: TRBV30
cdr3_aa: CAWARAGGRNEQFF

cdr3_length: 13
v_call: TRBV7-9
cdr3_aa: CASSQEGDQPQHF

cdr3_length: 14
v_call: TRBV5-4
cdr3_aa: CASSLSLGSETQYF

cdr3_length: 13
v_call: TRBV14
cdr3_aa: CASSQQGYSPLHF

cdr3_length: 15
v_call: TRBV6-2/TRBV6-3
cdr3_aa: CASTPGSGRNNEQFF

cdr3_length: 12
v_call: TRBV19
cdr3_aa: CASSARTGTYTF

cdr3_length: 16
v_call: TRBV28
cdr3_aa: CASSAPGAGGNYGYTF

cdr3_length: 14
v_call: TRBV19
cdr3_aa: CASSWWPNTGELFF

cdr3_length: 13
v_call: TRBV19
cdr3_aa: CASTKTGGETQYF

cdr3_length: 16
v_call: TRBV19
cdr3_aa: CASSTPMDRAQETQYF

cdr3_length: 14
v_call: TRBV9
cdr3_aa: CASSEGQGLGPQFF

cdr3_length: 12
v_call: TRBV27
cdr3_aa: CASSSMNTEAFF

cdr3_length: 17
v_call: TRBV27
cdr3_aa: CASSLARGGRRYYEQYF

cdr3_length: 15
v_call: TRBV30
cdr3_aa: CAWSVGQGAGDEQFF

cdr3_length: 14
v_call: TRBV3-1/TRBV3-2
cdr3_aa: CASTRGRLNYGYTF

cdr3_length: 16
v_call: TRBV10-3
cdr3_aa: CAISVGLAGGGETQYF

cdr3_length: 15
v_call: TRBV19
cdr3_aa: CASKRERASNQPQHF

cdr3_length: 14
v_call: TRBV18
cdr3_aa: CASSRGASGNEQFF

cdr3_length: 12
v_call: TRBV30
cdr3_aa: CAWSVLSYRLHF

cdr3_length: 17
v_call: TRBV6-4
cdr3_aa: CASRVVASGSCSETQYF

cdr3_length: 15
v_call: TRBV18
cdr3_aa: CASSPGQGYQETQYF

cdr3_length: 13
v_call: TRBV5-1
cdr3_aa: CASREGFGNTIYF